This T cell receptor beta chain stems from a study of blood T cell repertoires in COVID-19. This CDR3 comprises 13 residues. Deletions cut 5 bases from V and 7 bases from J, with 14 bases between. Germline V lookup: CDR1 SEHNR, CDR2 FQNEAQ (reference sequence). Profiled with immunoSEQ multiplex PCR; TCRdb holds only in-frame clones, not every one. Of 150,000 or so clones listed, around 78% are singletons. The TCR sequence derives from an elderly woman with active or convalescent COVID-19. The chain uses TRBV7-9 and TRBJ1-1, with D possibly TRBD1 on 5 matching bases. Specimen: peripheral blood. In DNA, the CDR3 is TGTGCCAGCAGCCTATCCGCACAGGTTGAAGCTTTCTTT. Residues: CASSLSAQVEAFF. The full variable domain, in which reference TRBV7-9 and TRBJ1-1 provide the parts outside the CDR3, is DTGVSQNPRHKITKRGQNVTFRCDPISEHNRLYWYRQTLGQGPEFLTYFQNEAQLEKSRLLSDRFSAERPKGSFSTLEIQRTEQGDSAMYLCASSLSAQVEAFFGQGTRLTVV.